Presented here are 25 T cell receptor beta chains from one specimen sequenced in a study of T cells in Graves' hyperthyroidism and ophthalmopathy. Using RNA transcripts as the source, TCR beta CDR3 regions were amplified. The HTBI primer set served for first-round RT-PCR of the TCR CDR3. TCRdb reprocessed the multiplex PCR reads via MiXCR and lists one record per CDR3 protein. Among fewer than 450,000 distinct CDR3 sequences, roughly 17% were seen once, and the ten largest hold about a third. The specimen sequenced was blood. These receptors were collected from a woman in her twenties or thirties with Graves' hyperthyroidism that later progressed to Graves' ophthalmopathy.

This clonotype occurred a few times. The V and J genes are TRBV27 and TRBJ1-5; D ambiguous. Trimming left V 6 bases short and J 1 base short, with 25 bases between. The CDR3 covers 19 residues. Per germline, CDR1 MNHEY and CDR2 SMNVEV (reference sequence). The chain's CDR3 is CASSVQKRTAPGSNQPQHF. The CDR3 nucleotides are TGTGCCAGCAGCGTACAAAAGAGGACGGCTCCGGGGAGCAATCAGCCCCAGCATTTT.

The chain employs TRBV7-3 and TRBJ2-1; D possibly matches TRBD1 or TRBD2 (5 bases each). Per germline, CDR1 SGHTA and CDR2 FQGTGA. Between the trimmed V and J ends, which lost 5 bases and 8 bases, there was a span of 19 bases. The CDR3 length is 15 residues. CDR3 residues: CASSPSKGGGHEQFF. The CDR3 coding sequence is TGTGCCAGCAGCCCCTCCAAGGGTGGGGGTCATGAGCAGTTCTTC.

This clonotype was picked up many times. V is TRBV7-9 and J is TRBJ1-2, with 8 bases fitting TRBD1. Trimming at V came to 4 bases and at J to 8 bases, leaving 6 bases not matched to a gene. Germline CDR1 SEHNR, CDR2 FQNEAQ (reference sequence). This CDR3 spans 13 amino acids. CDR3 in DNA: TGTGCCAGCAGCTCACGACAGGGGCAAGGCTACACCTTC. Its protein is CASSSRQGQGYTF.

In its sample, this clonotype was seen a few times. The V call is TRBV19, the J call TRBJ2-5; D is uncertain. Trimming left V 4 bases short and J 3 bases short, with 9 bases between. This CDR3 comprises 13 residues. The germline V gene encodes CDR1 LNHDA and CDR2 SQIVND (reference sequence). In nucleotides, the CDR3 is TGTGCCAGTAGTACTACCCGGGAAGAGACCCAGTACTTC. This codes for CASSTTREETQYF. Variable domain in full (rest from reference TRBV19 and TRBJ2-5): DGGITQSPKYLFRKEGQNVTLSCEQNLNHDAMYWYRQDPGQGLRLIYYSQIVNDFQKGDIAEGYSVSREKKESFPLTVTSAQKNPTAFYLCASSTTREETQYFGPGTRLLVL.

The chain carries TRBV7-2 and TRBJ2-2, with 7 bases lining up with TRBD2. The CDR3 contains 16 residues. The junction had 6 bases not matched to a gene; V was cut back by 1 base and J by 4 bases. The germline CDR1 and CDR2 sequences are SGHTA and FQGNSA. The CDR3 region is CASSLGGGSRTGELFF. The CDR3 nucleotides read TGTGCCAGCAGCTTAGGCGGCGGGAGTCGCACCGGGGAGCTGTTTTTT.

This clonotype appeared many times. V gene TRBV30 combines with J gene TRBJ1-4; D possibly corresponds to TRBD1 (6 bases). Trimming removed 5 bases at V and 6 bases at J, with 16 bases between. Germline V lookup: CDR1 GTSNPN, CDR2 SVGIG (reference sequence). The CDR3 totals 14 residues. Written as DNA, the CDR3 is TGTGCCTGGGCGGGGAACAGGGCCGATGAAAAACTGTTTTTT. The encoded protein is CAWAGNRADEKLFF.

This clonotype was seen only a few times. In DNA, the CDR3 is TGTGCCAGCAGAGGGGCAGGCGGGGGTCACACTGAAGCTTTCTTT. It specifies CASRGAGGGHTEAFF. The chain joins TRBV7-9 to TRBJ1-1, with a possible D match to TRBD1 (5 bases). In germline, CDR1 is SEHNR, CDR2 FQNEAQ (reference sequence). This CDR3 has 15 residues. V lost 6 bases and J 3 bases, leaving 17 bases between the germline ends.

This clonotype was seen ten or more times. The chain couples TRBV12-3 or TRBV12-4 to TRBJ2-1; the D gene is possibly TRBD2 (6 bases). The CDR3 runs 15 residues. Trimming took off 3 bases at V and 6 bases at J, with 15 bases between the two ends. The DNA of the CDR3 is TGTGCCAGCAGTTTGGGTAGCGGTGTATCCAATGAGCAGTTCTTC. As protein: CASSLGSGVSNEQFF.

Ten or more counts support this clonotype. The J gene is TRBJ2-3, the V gene TRBV5-1; D might be TRBD2 (6 bases). V lost 2 bases and J 3 bases, leaving 10 bases between the germline ends. The CDR3 consists of 14 residues. Germline V lookup: CDR1 SGHRS, CDR2 YFSETQ. CDR3 sequence reads: CASSFTAGTDTQYF. The CDR3 bases are TGCGCCAGCAGCTTCACGGCGGGAACAGATACGCAGTATTTT. The full variable domain, completed using reference TRBV5-1 and TRBJ2-3, is KAGVTQTPRYLIKTRGQQVTLSCSPISGHRSVSWYQQTPGQGLQFLFEYFSETQRNKGNFPGRFSGRQFSNSRSEMNVSTLELGDSALYLCASSFTAGTDTQYFGPGTRLTVL.

This clonotype occurred a few times. The chain couples TRBV30 to TRBJ2-1; D unresolved. This CDR3 has 11 amino acids. Germline-derived CDR1 and CDR2 are GTSNPN and SVGIG (reference sequence). V shed 3 bases and J shed 8 bases, with 8 bases lying between them. The CDR3 DNA reads as TGTGCCTGGAGCTTCACCGATGAGCAGTTCTTC. Translated, it gives CAWSFTDEQFF.

The chain uses TRBV19 and TRBJ1-4, with 8 bases lining up with TRBD1. Looked up from germline, CDR1 is LNHDA and CDR2 is SQIVND (reference sequence). Germline trimming cut 4 bases from V and 7 bases from J; bases unmatched to any gene: 8. This CDR3 region has 15 residues. The CDR3 protein is CASSTLGQEGEKLFF. The CDR3 region has the DNA TGTGCCAGTAGTACCCTGGGACAGGAAGGTGAAAAACTGTTTTTT.

This clonotype was found many times. This sequence joins TRBV5-1 and TRBJ1-1; 7 bases fit TRBD1. CDR3 size: 16 residues. The V gene's germline CDR1 is SGHRS and CDR2 YFSETQ. V was clipped by 4 bases and J by 5 bases; unmatched bases: 14. CDR3 DNA: TGCGCCAGCAGCACTGGTTATAGGGGGCCGAATACTGAAGCTTTCTTT. Its protein is CASSTGYRGPNTEAFF.

This clonotype occurred a few times. The chain is built from TRBV6-2 or TRBV6-3 and TRBJ1-5, with unresolved D. The V end was cut by 8 bases, the J end by 0 bases, with 14 bases between. This CDR3 is built from 15 residues. Per the germline V gene, CDR1 is MNHEY and CDR2 is SVGEGT. CDR3 sequence (DNA): TGTGCCAGCCAGGACGGGGTGTATAGCAATCAGCCCCAGCATTTT. Encoded protein: CASQDGVYSNQPQHF.

There are a few counts of this clonotype. The chain employs TRBV10-3 and TRBJ2-7, with TRBD2 matching 7 bases. The V gene end was trimmed by 2 bases and the J gene end by 0 bases; junction bases not matched to a gene: 16. This CDR3 contains 19 residues. The germline CDR1 and CDR2 sequences are ENHRY and SYGVKD. DNA of the CDR3: TGTGCCATCAGTGAGAGGTGGTTGGGTGGCGGGGGAACCTCCTACGAGCAGTACTTC. As protein: CAISERWLGGGGTSYEQYF.

This clonotype was observed many times. The CDR3: CASSLGTHFNSPLHF. The CDR3 nucleotides are TGTGCCAGCAGCCTAGGGACCCATTTTAATTCACCCCTCCACTTT. The chain uses TRBV5-8 and TRBJ1-6, with D tentatively TRBD1 (5 bases). V shed 4 bases and J shed 6 bases, with 14 bases lying between them. The CDR3 loop spans 15 amino acids. Germline-derived CDR1 and CDR2 are SGHTS and YDEGEE.

This clonotype has more than one count but fewer than ten. The genes are TRBV30 and TRBJ1-2; 7 nucleotides agree with TRBD1. The CDR3 totals 15 residues. Germline trimming cut 1 base from V and 0 bases from J; bases unmatched to any gene: 5. The germline gives CDR1 GTSNPN, CDR2 SVGIG (reference sequence). CDR3: CAWSGGTAPNYGYTF. In DNA form, the CDR3 reads TGTGCCTGGAGTGGTGGGACAGCACCTAACTATGGCTACACCTTC.

In this sample, this clonotype turned up many times. The chain combines TRBV14 with TRBJ2-7; 7 bases line up with TRBD1. CDR3 length equals 17 residues. After removal of 4 bases from V and 4 bases from J, the junction contained 16 bases not matched to a gene. Germline V lookup: CDR1 SGHDN, CDR2 FVKESK. CDR3 in amino acids: CASSPRSSHRGGYEQYF. The CDR3 nucleotides read TGTGCCAGCAGCCCGCGATCTAGTCACAGGGGCGGATACGAGCAGTACTTC.

The chain couples TRBV3-1 to TRBJ2-3; D possibly corresponds to TRBD2 (5 bases). The V gene lost 7 bases and the J gene lost 0 bases, with 14 bases spanning the gap. Per germline, CDR1 LGHDT and CDR2 YNNKEL (reference sequence). The CDR3 has 15 amino acids. CDR3 nucleotide sequence: TGTGCCAGCAACACCCCCGGGATTAGCACAGATACGCAGTATTTT. Its protein product is CASNTPGISTDTQYF.

On this clonotype: This clone may be a read error of a much larger clone one base away. The gene calls are TRBV16 and TRBJ2-7; 9 bases line up with TRBD2. Germline assignment: CDR1 KGHSY and CDR2 FQNENV. CDR3 size: 16 residues. J gave up 3 bases and V 3 bases, and 9 bases lay outside the gene matches. The CDR3 reads CASSHPDGTSFYEQYF. CDR3 DNA: TGTGCCAGCAGCCACCCCGACGGGACTAGCTTCTACGAGCAGTACTTC.

The chain employs TRBV5-6 and TRBJ1-6, with 7 bases matching TRBD1. The germline gives CDR1 SGHDT, CDR2 YYEEEE. Trimming removed 3 bases from V and 4 bases from J; junction bases left unmatched: 10. The CDR3 spans 17 residues. CDR3 in amino acids: CASSSGDSWDYNSPLHF. The CDR3 DNA reads TGTGCCAGCAGCTCAGGGGACAGTTGGGATTATAATTCACCCCTCCACTTT.

This clonotype has only a few counts. The chain links TRBV12-3 or TRBV12-4 to TRBJ1-1; perhaps TRBD1 as D (6 bases). The length of the CDR3 is 13 residues. The V and J ends lost 3 bases and 11 bases respectively, with 16 bases between them. The CDR3, as DNA: TGTGCCAGCAGTTTTGGGGGGGCTCTTGGGGCTTTCTTT. Translating it yields CASSFGGALGAFF.

The chain employs TRBV18 and TRBJ2-2; D assignment may be TRBD1 or TRBD2 (6 bases each). This CDR3 has 17 amino acids. Trimming removed 4 bases from V and 6 bases from J, with 21 bases in between. Germline values: CDR1 KGHSH, CDR2 LQKENI. The CDR3 DNA reads as TGTGCCAGCTCACTGCCAGGGACGGGGGCCGGCTCCGGGGAGCTGTTTTTT. Translation gives CASSLPGTGAGSGELFF. Together with reference TRBV18 and TRBJ2-2, the CDR3 gives the full variable domain: NAGVMQNPRHLVRRRGQEARLRCSPMKGHSHVYWYRQLPEEGLKFMVYLQKENIIDESGMPKERFSAEFPKEGPSILRIQQVVRGDSAAYFCASSLPGTGAGSGELFFGEGSRLTVL.

In this sample, this clonotype turned up many times. The rearrangement links TRBV29-1 to TRBJ2-3; 7 bases line up with TRBD1. Trimming at V came to 4 bases and at J to 0 bases, leaving 13 bases not matched to a gene. Germline values: CDR1 SQVTM, CDR2 ANQGSEA. CDR3 size: 17 residues. CDR3 sequence: CSVARGDRESSTDTQYF. As DNA, the CDR3 is TGCAGCGTTGCGCGCGGAGACAGGGAGTCTAGCACAGATACGCAGTATTTT.

In DNA form, the CDR3 reads TGCAGCGTAGCTATACAGGGCCACGAGCAGTACTTC. This sequence encodes CSVAIQGHEQYF. The rearrangement joins TRBV29-1 to TRBJ2-7; TRBD1 is a possible D gene (6 bases). Germline assignment: CDR1 SQVTM and CDR2 ANQGSEA. With 6 bases removed from V and 5 bases from J, the gap between germline ends came to 14 bases. The CDR3 is 12 amino acids.

The chain joins TRBV19 to TRBJ2-7; possibly TRBD1 for D (5 bases). Germline V gives CDR1 LNHDA, CDR2 SQIVND (reference sequence). The CDR3 loop spans 14 amino acids. V lost 5 bases and J 2 bases, leaving 13 bases between the germline ends. Written as DNA, the CDR3 is TGTGCCAGTAGTGCCTACCAGGGCCCCTACGAGCAGTACTTC. Translated, it gives CASSAYQGPYEQYF.